The subject of this entry is one T cell receptor (beta chain). Its cognate antigen has yet to be identified. No base-level quality is on record; no much larger clone is a single base apart. This entry is derived from a study of tumor-infiltrating lymphocytes in localized non-small cell lung cancer (dated by TCRdb to the early 2020s). The study in broad terms: The cohort covered several histologies, both smokers and never-smokers, and patients whose samples were collected after neoadjuvant chemotherapy. Each patient contributed resected tumor tissue and uninvolved lung tissue from the same patient, described as non-adjacent to the tumor. A total of 55 or so patients were included in the paired tumor versus uninvolved lung comparison of immunoSEQ T-cell fraction. The same patients underwent several integrated assays, with TCR sequencing performed together with flow cytometry, multiplex immunofluorescence, RNA-seq, exome sequencing and proteomics. The overall ICON cohort was composed of some 160 surgical patients with localized non-small cell lung cancer whose tumors were resected.

Deletion took 0 bases off V and 5 bases off J, with a span of 11 bases between the germline ends. Taken from cysteine to phenylalanine, the CDR3 has 14 residues. Of the read, only the CDR3 DNA is kept; its 42 bases are in frame from base 1. CDR1 and CDR2 are read off the germline V gene as SGHRS and YFSETQ. Overall study outcomes, separate from this receptor: Tumor T-cell fraction from TCR sequencing was not associated with recurrence-free survival (p = 0.61). Because different assays used different pieces of the same tissue, technical variation could not be distinguished from intratumor heterogeneity. The TCR-derived T-cell fraction showed no difference between the flow cytometry-defined immunotypes IM1 (good prognosis) and IM2 (poor prognosis). Since assay coverage differed from patient to patient depending on how much tissue was available, TCR sequencing was done for only a subset of the cohort. TCRbeta sequencing supported higher T cell infiltration in tumors than in uninvolved lung tissue, consistent with immunofluorescence CD3 counts.

TCR sequencing with the immunoSEQ assay provided the T-cell fraction in tumor and uninvolved lung tissue. Per the source publication's procedure: For survival analysis, patients were split into high (upper tertile) and low (lower two tertiles) T-cell fraction groups and compared by log-rank test. Paired tumor versus uninvolved lung differences in T-cell fraction were tested with a signed-rank test. TCRdb obtained this table from immuneACCESS and retained in-frame rearrangements with V and J assigned. These tables miss some clones; where compared with another copy, unresolved V genes account for less than half of the shortfall, and the remainder is unexplained. V and J calls and clone size are given by that table; D and trimming were obtained from the DNA. Counted in this sample were just under 30,000 clones; 80% to 90% of them appeared once. The top ten clonotypes cover roughly 2% of the sample.

Patient enrollment in ICON started in 2016, and the final patient was enrolled in the second half of 2018. From a subcohort of 70 or so patients, fresh tumor and matched uninvolved tissue were collected for in-depth immune analyses, including TCR sequencing. DNA isolated from bulk tissue, without cell sorting, was used for TCR sequencing. The material sequenced was lung tumor tissue. The rearranged segments are TRBV5-1 and TRBJ1-2; D gene: possibly TRBD1, on 5 matching bases. The clonotype was recovered from a human donor with non-small cell lung cancer. The nucleotide sequence reads TGCGCCAGCAGCTTGGCCGGGACGGCATATGGCTACACCTTC. It is translated as CASSLAGTAYGYTF.